The present T cell receptor (beta chain) was sequenced within a study of molecular identifiers for immune sequencing clone quantification. This clonotype was observed a handful of times. TCRdb independently ran MiXCR on the PCR reads; one entry per CDR3 protein. Of about 320,000 distinct CDR3 sequences listed, about 21% are singletons. Sequenced: naive CD8+ T cells from blood, with Jurkat cell RNA spiked in. Subset reported: FACS-sorted CD8+CD4-CCR7+CD45RA+ naive T cells. This TCR derives from a human donor in good health. Some libraries in this study had Jurkat cell RNA spiked in.

CDR3 DNA: TGTGCCAGCAAACCTTGGGGGGCAGGTTACGAGCAGTACTTC. Protein product: CASKPWGAGYEQYF. The chain links TRBV13 to TRBJ2-7; possibly TRBD1 or TRBD2 for D (6 bases each). The ends were cut back, 7 bases at V and 4 bases at J, with 17 bases in the middle. The CDR3 is 14 residues long. Germline-derived CDR1 and CDR2 are PRHDT and FYEKMQ (reference sequence).